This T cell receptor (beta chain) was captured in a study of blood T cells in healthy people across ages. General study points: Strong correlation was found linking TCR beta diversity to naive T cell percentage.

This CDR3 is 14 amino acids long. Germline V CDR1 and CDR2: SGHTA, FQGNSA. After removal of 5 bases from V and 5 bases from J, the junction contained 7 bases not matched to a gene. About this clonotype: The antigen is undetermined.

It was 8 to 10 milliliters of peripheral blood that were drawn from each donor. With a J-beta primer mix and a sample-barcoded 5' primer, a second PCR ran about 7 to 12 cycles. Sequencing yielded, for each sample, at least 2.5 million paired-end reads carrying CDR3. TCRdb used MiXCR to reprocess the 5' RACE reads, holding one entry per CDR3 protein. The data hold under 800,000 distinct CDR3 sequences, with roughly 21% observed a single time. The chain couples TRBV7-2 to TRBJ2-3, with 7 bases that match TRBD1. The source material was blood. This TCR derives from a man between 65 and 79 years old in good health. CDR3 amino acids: CASSPRGIRDTQYF. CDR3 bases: TGTGCCAGCAGCCCCAGGGGGATTCGAGATACGCAGTATTTT.